This T cell receptor beta chain is drawn from a study of cytomegalovirus exposure and HLA in healthy donors (dated 2017 in TCRdb). Study-wide context: According to an earlier analysis of several hundred of the donors, 200 million or so T cells yielded over 90 million unique TCR beta sequences and less than 300 Gb of sequence data. The study aimed to test whether signatures of past pathogen exposure could be identified by cataloging public T cell receptors. An earlier analysis of more than 450 of the donors used high-throughput TCR beta sequencing to judge whether each TCR beta V gene segment behaved as functional or pseudogenic. Several DR-DQ haplotypes were handled as single units for association and clustering because linkage in the cohort was strong. High-throughput TCR immunosequencing, statistical association of individual TCRs with disease status, and machine learning were combined to predict cytomegalovirus infection status. Every discovery cohort repertoire had been produced on one sequencing platform. A later genetic analysis used genome-wide SNP genotypes for about 65% of the roughly 700 donors, treating that subset as a discovery cohort. Using immunosequencing, the study profiled T cell repertoires from about 620 subjects and related those repertoires to cytomegalovirus serostatus. In the later analysis, no new phenotypic data were used to find candidate immune exposures; instead, reliance was placed on TCR beta sequences and their occurrence across donors. The number of donors typed differed by locus, with roughly 629-640 for A, B, C, DRB1 and DQB1, 522 for DQA1, over 600 for DPA1, and 400 to 490 for DPB1. A later analysis re-examined previously published TCR beta repertoires from about 700 donors and added high-resolution HLA genotyping to investigate patterns of TCR occurrence. Alongside the repertoire data, information on donor age, sex, ethnicity and CMV serostatus was compiled. Besides the first cohort of about 730 subjects, a separate validation cohort made up of 120 or so different subjects was used. HLA typing covered class I and class II loci at four-digit resolution. Approximately 300 gigabases of sequencing data and around 85 million unique TCR sequences made up an early release that covered approximately 650 HLA-typed donors. Of the 300 to 500 genotyped donors, 81% were placed in the genetic ancestry cluster associated with self-reported Caucasian donors. Among 300 to 450 genotyped donors of the cohort, an average of approximately 240,000 unique TCR beta nucleotide sequences were sequenced per donor, roughly 18% of them non-productive.

Here is what the overall study found, with its caveats: Only TCR beta chains were sequenced in this cohort, and the absence of alpha or paired-chain data limited detectable features. A later analysis found that HLA-associated TCR beta chains were more clonally expanded and had lower generation probabilities than equally common non-associated chains. A later analysis found that most CMV-associated TCR beta chains appeared HLA-restricted, with HLA associations seemingly driven largely by CMV exposure. The 87-base-pair reads could not distinguish some IMGT-functional V segments, including TRBV6-2 and TRBV6-3, so those segments were excluded. In a later analysis, TCR association rates were found to vary across HLA loci, with the most associated TCRs seen for DRB1 alleles and the fewest for HLA-C alleles. A further reported finding was that TCR beta sequences accurately predicted the HLA-A and HLA-B alleles for most subjects in the first cohort. At a false discovery rate of 0.05, a later analysis linked 16,951 TCR beta sequences to specific HLA alleles. It was suggested by the authors that the approach could potentially be generalized to other disease states and immunological phenotypes. Because counts were too low, some 16 rarely observed V segments, including chromosome 9 orphons, were excluded from the earlier analysis of 587 of the donors. CMV serostatus was the only immune exposure information available for the cohort. The study gave a list of about 160 TCR beta chains associated with cytomegalovirus. Most TCR sequences were seen in very few donors, while some public TCRs were found in many individuals. In a later genetic analysis, fewer N-insertions in productive TCRs were reported among donors in an Asian-associated ancestry cluster than the roughly 700-donor mean. A later genetic analysis associated a missense DCLRE1C variant with V-gene and J-gene trimming of TCR beta chains, and an independent cohort replicated the association. Linkage disequilibrium might explain the correlated functional status among segregating V segments, but an unknown experimental factor could not be excluded. A cluster of highly shared sequence variants was judged likely to be a technical artifact of the sequencing pipeline. In vitro tests confirmed that a few of the cytomegalovirus-associated TCR beta chains recognize cytomegalovirus antigens. Strong co-occurrence of HLA alleles, especially DR and DQ, made assigning TCR associations to individual alleles difficult. The classifier was reported to diagnose cytomegalovirus status with high specificity and sensitivity in both the original and validation cohorts. According to a later analysis, parvovirus B19, influenza, CMV and Epstein-Barr virus appeared linked to several top co-occurrence clusters. Roughly uniform sequencing depth across donors was assumed in presence/absence analyses, although this assumption may not hold. HLA typing was unavailable for some donors at each locus, so association tests used only the typed subset. An earlier analysis of 450 to 750 of the donors showed that most TCR beta V segments appeared in productive rearrangements either about 90% or about 30% of the time, which broadly matched IMGT annotations.

Points on this clone: The target of this receptor is not known. Qualities for individual bases were not recorded, and no much larger clone is one base off.

The receptor library was made with the immunoSEQ multiplex PCR assay. A mixture of 60 forward primers for TCR Vbeta segments and 13 reverse primers for TCR Jbeta segments was used in the multiplex PCR. The CDR3 region of rearranged TCR beta genes was amplified from genomic DNA with a multiplex PCR assay. On the Illumina HiSeq System, the amplified TCR beta libraries were sequenced as 87-base-pair reads. For the original study's pipeline: A later analysis counted about 82 million unique TCR beta chains across the 500 to 850 repertoires, and roughly 10 million of these chains were shared by at least two donors. Raw reads were error-corrected and collapsed into unique sequences by a nearest-neighbor algorithm in which closely related sequences were merged to remove PCR and sequencing errors. CDR3 sequences were aligned to IMGT reference sequences to assign V, D and J gene segments. For a sequence to be retained, at least a six-nucleotide match to both a V gene segment and a J gene segment was required. A rearrangement was called productive if the CDR3 had no stop codons and remained in frame with V and J, and every other rearrangement was called non-productive. Following IMGT convention, CDR3 was defined as the stretch from the second conserved V-encoded cysteine to the conserved J-encoded phenylalanine. The earlier analysis of about 610 of the donors excluded sequences that lacked an unambiguous match to a single V gene segment. An earlier analysis of 500 to 700 of the donors classified V segments as functional when productive rearrangements were above 56.7% and as segregating when the standard deviation between donors was above 5%. A statistical classification framework was developed to diagnose cytomegalovirus status using the catalog of TCR beta chain sequences. V and J gene assignment, in a later analysis, came from comparing TCR nucleotide sequences with IMGT/GENE-DB human TR gene sequences. The TCRdist pipeline was used in a later analysis to assign CDR3 sequences and most-parsimonious VDJ recombination scenarios. In a later analysis, every TCR beta chain was defined by the combination of its CDR3 amino acid sequence and its V-gene family, and reads without a unique V-gene family were dropped. A later analysis removed several hundred highly shared, low-generation-probability nucleotide sequences to deal with suspected cross-contamination and a sequencing artifact. For each public chain, a later analysis derived a clonal expansion index from normalized ranks of inferred template counts within each repertoire. In a later analysis, generation probabilities were computed with a VDJ recombination model fitted to out-of-frame rearrangements, and the resulting probabilities were checked against IGoR. In a later analysis, TCR-TCR, TCR-HLA and TCR-CMV co-occurrence was scored with hypergeometric tests, and a repertoire-size bias correction was applied to TCR pairs. False discovery rates were estimated in a later analysis by permuting HLA or CMV assignments 20 times. In a later analysis, co-occurring TCRs were grouped using DBSCAN, with TCRdist sequence similarity added in when clustering inside HLA-allele-positive subsets. Repertoires with fewer than 30,000 or more than 120,000 public chains, plus five repertoires with anomalous nucleotide sharing, were excluded from co-occurrence clustering. TCRdb retrieved this table from immuneACCESS and kept in-frame rearrangements only. Not all clones are present; in checked studies, unresolved V genes account for under half, and no reason is known for the remainder. The DNA gave D and trimming, while V, J and clone size come from that table. Here the sample has 200,000 to 250,000 clones; approximately 80% occur a single time. Approximately 3.9% of the sample belongs to the ten largest clones.

The cohort consisted of 666 healthy bone marrow donors. Cohort members were all nominally healthy when sampled, although unrecorded immune exposures were likely present. The donor was CMV seronegative and belonged to the group of more than 300 seronegative cohort members. Each donor provided a peripheral blood sample, and peripheral blood mononuclear cells were used for TCR beta sequencing. Genomic DNA was extracted from the blood cell samples with the Qiagen DNeasy Blood Extraction Kit. V has 8 bases trimmed and J has 7 bases trimmed; junction bases matching no gene number 4. The CDR3 holds 12 amino acids from the cysteine to the phenylalanine. The retained sequence is limited to the CDR3, 36 bases, with the frame set at the first base. The germline V gene gives CDR1 as SNHLY and CDR2 as FYNNEI.

This TCR was recovered from a male donor in good health and CMV-seronegative. This receptor chain uses TRBV2 and TRBJ1-2; 10 bases in the junction line up with TRBD1. The specimen was PBMCs. The CDR3 reads CASGTGDFGYTF. The sequenced DNA: TGTGCCAGCGGGACAGGGGATTTTGGCTACACCTTC.